The 7 T cell receptor beta chains below were found in one sample sequenced in a study of T cells in localized non-small cell lung cancer. Assay used: immunoSEQ multiplex PCR; TCRdb lists only in-frame clones, some missing. This repertoire shows about 2,100 clones, approximately 19% found once; its top ten account for over 10%. The source material was lung tumor tissue, sampled before any cancer treatment. These receptors all stem from a man aged 40 to 75 with stage I squamous cell lung carcinoma.

This CDR3 reads CASSMRGGLGWNEGETQYF. Written as DNA, the CDR3 is TGTGCCAGTAGTATGAGAGGAGGTTTGGGGTGGAATGAAGGAGAGACCCAGTACTTC. This chain uses TRBV19 with TRBJ2-5; possibly TRBD2 for D (5 bases). Per germline, CDR1 LNHDA and CDR2 SQIVND (reference sequence). The CDR3 runs to 19 residues. V lost 3 bases and J 4 bases, leaving 27 bases between the germline ends.

This clone is categorized as medium-sized. The rearrangement links TRBV11-3 to TRBJ2-7; TRBD1 is a possible D gene (6 bases). This CDR3 has 16 amino acids. In germline, CDR1 is SGHNT, CDR2 YENEEA. V was trimmed by 3 bases and J by 6 bases, leaving 21 bases between them. CDR3 DNA: TGTGCCAGCAGCTTGGGGGCAGGGGCGAGTTCGATCGAGCAGTACTTC. Its protein is CASSLGAGASSIEQYF. Together with reference TRBV11-3 and TRBJ2-7, the CDR3 gives the full variable domain: EAGVVQSPRYKIIEKKQPVAFWCNPISGHNTLYWYLQNLGQGPELLIRYENEEAVDDSQLPKDRFSAERLKGVDSTLKIQPAELGDSAVYLCASSLGAGASSIEQYFGPGTRLTVT.

The rearrangement links TRBV29-1 to TRBJ2-1, with unresolved D. The germline V gene encodes CDR1 SQVTM and CDR2 ANQGSEA. V was trimmed by 7 bases and J by 6 bases, leaving 16 bases between them. The CDR3 spans 13 residues. The CDR3 nucleotides read TGCAGCGGCGTCGTGGGCCTGGTCAATGAGCAGTTCTTC. It yields the protein CSGVVGLVNEQFF.

The CDR3 DNA is TGTGCCAGTAGTCAAACATACAGAGATACCGGGGAGCTGTTTTTT. This codes for CASSQTYRDTGELFF. The chain has TRBV19 and TRBJ2-2, with D uncertain. Deletions cut 5 bases from V and 5 bases from J, with 15 bases between. This CDR3 is 15 amino acids long. CDR1 LNHDA and CDR2 SQIVND come from the germline V gene (reference sequence). The full variable domain, its missing parts supplied by reference TRBV19 and TRBJ2-2, is DGGITQSPKYLFRKEGQNVTLSCEQNLNHDAMYWYRQDPGQGLRLIYYSQIVNDFQKGDIAEGYSVSREKKESFPLTVTSAQKNPTAFYLCASSQTYRDTGELFFGEGSRLTVL.

V gene TRBV30 combines with J gene TRBJ2-7; no firm D call. Trimming cost V 2 bases and J 4 bases, with 6 bases left between them. The CDR3 runs 11 residues. Germline values: CDR1 GTSNPN, CDR2 SVGIG (reference sequence). In DNA form, the CDR3 reads TGTGCCTGGAGTATCTATTACGAGCAGTACTTC. Amino acids: CAWSIYYEQYF.

The rearrangement uses TRBV11-3 and TRBJ2-1; possibly TRBD2 for D (6 bases). Trimming took 5 bases from V and 14 from J, leaving 25 bases between them. The CDR3 covers 15 residues. CDR1 and CDR2 from the germline V gene are SGHNT and YENEEA. CDR3 amino acids: CASSASNRGLKDKFF. CDR3 nucleotides: TGTGCCAGCAGCGCCTCGAATCGGGGGTTGAAGGATAAGTTCTTC.

V gene TRBV6-8 combines with J gene TRBJ1-5; D is perhaps TRBD1 (5 bases). Germline V gene sequence: CDR1 MNHGY, CDR2 SAAAGT. The V end lost 6 bases, the J end lost 0 bases, and 12 bases lay between the germline ends. There are 15 residues in the CDR3. The CDR3 loop is CASRVDSYSNQPQHF. The CDR3 DNA reads as TGTGCCAGCAGGGTCGACAGTTATAGCAATCAGCCCCAGCATTTT.